The 11 T cell receptor beta chains in this list originate from one sample, sequenced in a study of T-cell memory formation after mild COVID-19. TCRdb called the 5' RACE reads again in MiXCR, with one record for every CDR3 protein. Among 150,000 or so distinct CDR3 sequences listed, 25% to 40% were seen once. The sample taken for sequencing was PBMCs or a T cell subset sorted from them (not recorded which). The receptors were gathered from an adult woman who had mild COVID-19 (a few samples of this study predate the infection). Cell type and time point are not known.

This clonotype was seen only a few times. CDR3 sequence (DNA): TGTGCCAGCAGCAGCGTGGGACAGGATGCTTTCTTT. Translation gives CASSSVGQDAFF. J is TRBJ1-1 and V is TRBV9, with 8 bases aligning to TRBD1. CDR1 and CDR2 (germline): SGDLS, YYNGEE. With 4 bases clipped from V and 11 bases from J, the junction kept 7 bases outside the gene matches. This CDR3 contains 12 residues.

There are a few counts of this clonotype. The genes are TRBV4-2 and TRBJ2-7; D possibly matches TRBD1 or TRBD2 (6 bases each). This CDR3 region has 17 residues. CDR1 and CDR2 from the germline V gene are LGHNA and YNFKEQ. The V gene lost 0 bases and the J gene lost 4 bases, with 19 bases spanning the gap. This CDR3 is CASSQDERGHRGYEQYF. The DNA of the CDR3 is TGTGCCAGCAGCCAAGATGAACGGGGGCATCGTGGATACGAGCAGTACTTC.

V is TRBV6-6 and J is TRBJ2-3; a weak D match, TRBD1 (6 bases). Trimming shortened V by 2 bases and J by 6 bases, and 12 bases separated the two germline ends. Germline values: CDR1 MNHNY, CDR2 SVGAGI (reference sequence). The CDR3 consists of 14 residues. CDR3 in amino acids: CASSYHPGEDTQYF. Here the CDR3 DNA reads TGTGCCAGCAGTTACCATCCAGGGGAGGATACGCAGTATTTT.

This clonotype occurred many times. The J gene is TRBJ2-1, the V gene TRBV24-1; TRBD1 agrees at 8 bases. V shed 0 bases, J shed 1 base, and the junction held 4 bases outside the gene matches. The CDR3 covers 17 residues. From germline, CDR1 is KGHDR and CDR2 SFDVKD. CDR3 bases: TGTGCCACCAGTGATTTGCCCGGGGACAGGTCCTACAATGAGCAGTTCTTC. This codes for CATSDLPGDRSYNEQFF.

The chain is built from TRBV7-8 and TRBJ2-7; TRBD2 matches at 8 bases. The V gene's germline CDR1 is SGHVS and CDR2 FQNEAQ. This CDR3 has 14 amino acids. After removal of 3 bases from V and 2 bases from J, the junction contained 3 bases not matched to a gene. The CDR3 reads CASSFSTSAYEQYF. The DNA of the CDR3 is TGTGCCAGCAGCTTTTCGACTAGCGCCTACGAGCAGTACTTC.

V is TRBV24-1 and J is TRBJ2-1; D perhaps matches TRBD1 (5 bases). Deletions cut 2 bases from V and 6 bases from J, with 13 bases between. Germline loops: CDR1 KGHDR, CDR2 SFDVKD. The CDR3 runs 15 residues. The DNA of the CDR3 is TGTGCCACCAGTGATTGGGGTAGTAGGGGCAATGAGCAGTTCTTC. Translating gives CATSDWGSRGNEQFF.

This sequence joins TRBV29-1 and TRBJ1-2; 8 bases map to TRBD1. After removal of 0 bases from V and 2 bases from J, the junction contained 5 bases not matched to a gene. Germline V CDR1 and CDR2: SQVTM, ANQGSEA. The CDR3 has 15 residues. This chain's CDR3 is CSVEDLGQGNYGYTF. DNA for the CDR3: TGCAGCGTTGAAGATCTTGGACAGGGCAACTATGGCTACACCTTC. The full variable domain, in which reference TRBV29-1 and TRBJ1-2 provide the parts outside the CDR3, is SAVISQKPSRDICQRGTSLTIQCQVDSQVTMMFWYRQQPGQSLTLIATANQGSEATYESGFVIDKFPISRPNLTFSTLTVSNMSPEDSSIYLCSVEDLGQGNYGYTFGSGTRLTVV.

This chain uses TRBV7-8 with TRBJ1-2; the D is unclear. This CDR3 has 11 amino acids. Germline V gene lookup returns CDR1 SGHVS and CDR2 FQNEAQ. V was shortened by 6 bases and J by 6 bases, with 8 bases between the two germline ends. The CDR3 protein is CASRSGDGYTF. The DNA for the CDR3 is TGTGCCAGCAGATCCGGAGATGGCTACACCTTC.

The rearrangement joins TRBV7-9 to TRBJ2-7, with 8 bases aligning to TRBD2. V gave up 5 bases and J gave up 3 bases; unmatched junction bases: 6. In germline, CDR1 is SEHNR, CDR2 FQNEAQ (reference sequence). The CDR3 runs to 14 residues. CDR3 nucleotides: TGTGCCAGCAGCGCCGGGACTAGTAGCTACGAGCAGTACTTC. Translating it yields CASSAGTSSYEQYF.

This clonotype appeared a few times. This chain uses TRBV4-2 with TRBJ2-2; D uncertain. The CDR3 has 13 amino acids. Germline V gene data show CDR1 as LGHNA and CDR2 as YNFKEQ. V lost 5 bases to trimming and J lost 1 base, with 5 bases between them. CDR3 protein: CASSTQNTGELFF. CDR3 coding DNA: TGTGCCAGCAGCACCCAGAACACCGGGGAGCTGTTTTTT.

The genes are TRBV3-1 and TRBJ2-1; D not certain. Deletions cut 4 bases from V and 9 bases from J, with 13 bases between. Germline loops: CDR1 LGHDT, CDR2 YNNKEL (reference sequence). The CDR3 totals 13 residues. Here the CDR3 reads CASSRARYGEQFF. The CDR3 DNA reads TGTGCCAGCAGCCGCGCCCGATACGGTGAGCAGTTCTTC.